The next 32 T cell receptor beta chains were all read from a single sample in a study of OX40 agonist ivuxolimab in advanced cancers. TCRdb's table, derived via immunoSEQ multiplex PCR, lists solely in-frame clones and lacks some. In the table there are about 66,000 clones, 85% of which are singletons. The source was CD4+ or CD8+ T cells sorted from blood, collected in a trial of the OX40 agonist ivuxolimab. The receptors come from an adult with an advanced solid tumor such as melanoma, head and neck, liver or kidney cancer.

J is TRBJ2-1 and V is TRBV5-4, with 8 bases fitting TRBD1. There are 15 residues in the CDR3. J lost 4 bases, V lost 9 bases, and 12 bases had no gene match. Germline values: CDR1 SGHNT, CDR2 YYREEE (reference sequence). The CDR3 DNA reads TGTGCCACCCCGGACAGGGATGGGGTGTACAATGAGCAGTTCTTC. This gives the protein CATPDRDGVYNEQFF. Combining the CDR3 with reference TRBV5-4 and TRBJ2-1 gives the whole variable domain ETGVTQSPTHLIKTRGQQVTLRCSSQSGHNTVSWYQQALGQGPQFIFQYYREEENGRGNFPPRFSGLQFPNYSSELNVNALELDDSALYLCATPDRDGVYNEQFFGPGTRLTVL.

V and J are TRBV18 and TRBJ1-2; D ambiguous. This CDR3 has 15 amino acids. CDR1 is KGHSH, CDR2 LQKENI, per germline. Trimming cost V 3 bases and J 5 bases, with 16 bases left between them. Here the CDR3 DNA reads TGTGCCAGCTCACCCTCCGACGTGAGCGGTTATGGCTACACCTTC. Encoded protein: CASSPSDVSGYGYTF.

The rearrangement uses TRBV6-5 and TRBJ1-1; D remains ambiguous. Germline-derived CDR1 and CDR2 are MNHEY and SVGAGI. The CDR3 has 14 amino acids. V lost 2 bases to trimming and J lost 1 base, with 8 bases between them. The CDR3 DNA reads TGTGCCAGCAGTTACGCGACAAGGAACACTGAAGCTTTCTTT. It is translated as CASSYATRNTEAFF.

The chain couples TRBV29-1 to TRBJ1-1; D is uncertain. Germline-derived CDR1 and CDR2 are SQVTM and ANQGSEA. The V end lost 6 bases, the J end lost 6 bases, and 14 bases lay between the germline ends. The CDR3 sequence is 12 residues long. The CDR3 loop reads CSVAGGSSEAFF. Written as DNA, the CDR3 is TGCAGCGTCGCGGGCGGCTCATCTGAAGCTTTCTTT. Full variable domain (remainder filled in from reference TRBV29-1 and TRBJ1-1): SAVISQKPSRDICQRGTSLTIQCQVDSQVTMMFWYRQQPGQSLTLIATANQGSEATYESGFVIDKFPISRPNLTFSTLTVSNMSPEDSSIYLCSVAGGSSEAFFGQGTRLTVV.

V is TRBV27 and J is TRBJ2-2, with D tentatively TRBD2 (6 bases). V was shortened by 3 bases and J by 0 bases, with 8 bases between the two germline ends. Germline assignment: CDR1 MNHEY and CDR2 SMNVEV (reference sequence). The CDR3 extends over 15 amino acids. In DNA, the CDR3 is TGTGCCAGCAGTTTTTCTAGCGCGAACACCGGGGAGCTGTTTTTT. This translates into CASSFSSANTGELFF.

The chain links TRBV19 to TRBJ1-1; D is unresolved. CDR1 LNHDA and CDR2 SQIVND come from the germline V gene (reference sequence). The CDR3 is 13 residues long. V lost 3 bases to trimming and J lost 3 bases, with 8 bases between them. The DNA of the CDR3 is TGTGCCAGTAGTATGGAGAGGTACACTGAAGCTTTCTTT. It specifies CASSMERYTEAFF.

This sequence joins TRBV7-2 and TRBJ1-5; possibly TRBD1 for D (5 bases). The CDR3 length is 16 residues. Trimming pared 2 bases from V and 1 base from J, leaving 12 bases between. Looked up from germline, CDR1 is SGHTA and CDR2 is FQGNSA. CDR3 in amino acids: CASSLRDTGSNQPQHF. CDR3 coding DNA: TGTGCCAGCAGCTTACGAGACACAGGAAGCAATCAGCCCCAGCATTTT. Filled out from reference TRBV7-2 and TRBJ1-5, the complete variable domain reads GAGVSQSPSNKVTEKGKDVELRCDPISGHTALYWYRQSLGQGLEFLIYFQGNSAPDKSGLPSDRFSAERTGGSVSTLTIQRTQQEDSAVYLCASSLRDTGSNQPQHFGDGTRLSIL.

The rearrangement links TRBV19 to TRBJ1-6; D uncertain. Germline loops: CDR1 LNHDA, CDR2 SQIVND (reference sequence). V was shortened by 0 bases and J by 0 bases, with 15 bases between the two germline ends. The CDR3 is made up of 19 amino acids. In DNA, the CDR3 is TGTGCCAGTAGTATAGATCATTTAGAGGGAAGCTCCTATAATTCACCCCTCCACTTT. Its translation is CASSIDHLEGSSYNSPLHF.

The chain employs TRBV5-1 and TRBJ1-1; possibly TRBD1 for D (6 bases). The CDR3 totals 14 residues. The V gene's germline CDR1 is SGHRS and CDR2 YFSETQ. V was trimmed by 4 bases and J by 6 bases, leaving 16 bases between them. CDR3 in amino acids: CASSPTLQGSEAFF. In DNA, the CDR3 is TGCGCCAGCAGCCCAACATTACAGGGCTCTGAAGCTTTCTTT.

The rearrangement uses TRBV19 and TRBJ1-2, with D unclear. V lost 1 base and J lost 2, with 8 bases in between. CDR1 is LNHDA and CDR2 is SQIVND in the germline V gene (reference sequence). This CDR3 spans 14 amino acids. The CDR3 protein is CASSIGPTNYGYTF. The CDR3 coding sequence is TGTGCCAGTAGTATAGGACCGACCAACTATGGCTACACCTTC.

The V and J genes are TRBV19 and TRBJ1-2; no firm D call. CDR3 length equals 14 residues. Deletions cut 6 bases from V and 0 bases from J, with 11 bases between. Germline CDR1 is LNHDA and CDR2 is SQIVND (reference sequence). The CDR3, as DNA: TGTGCCAGTAGAGAGTATGTAGCTAACTATGGCTACACCTTC. Protein sequence: CASREYVANYGYTF.

The chain combines TRBV4-1 with TRBJ2-7, with a possible D match to TRBD2 (6 bases). There are 14 residues in the CDR3. Germline V CDR1 and CDR2: MGHRA, YSYEKL. V dropped 3 bases and J dropped 7 bases, with 16 bases sitting between them. The CDR3 DNA reads as TGCGCCAGCAGCCAGGAGGGGCTGGCGTGGGAGCAGTACTTC. This codes for CASSQEGLAWEQYF.

This chain connects TRBV30 to TRBJ1-5; D is unclear. From germline, CDR1 is GTSNPN and CDR2 SVGIG (reference sequence). The CDR3 sequence is 14 residues long. V was clipped by 0 bases and J by 4 bases, with 10 bases between them. The chain's CDR3 is CAWSVMTLNQPQHF. DNA for the CDR3: TGTGCCTGGAGTGTAATGACGTTGAATCAGCCCCAGCATTTT.

The CDR3 DNA reads TGCGCCAGCAGTTCTAGCGGGAGAGACCAAGAGACCCAGTACTTC. Amino acids: CASSSSGRDQETQYF. The V gene is TRBV23-1, the J gene TRBJ2-5; the match to TRBD2 covers 10 bases. TRBV23-1 is reported as an ORF; its role is uncertain. J was trimmed by 0 bases and V by 5 bases; bases with no gene match: 3. CDR3 length equals 15 residues.

This chain links TRBV4-2 with TRBJ2-2; 11 nucleotides align to TRBD1. V lost 3 bases and J lost 2; bases outside the gene matches: 8. CDR1 is LGHNA, CDR2 YNFKEQ, per germline. The CDR3 spans 18 residues. The CDR3 loop reads CASSQGFGQGANTGELFF. The DNA for the CDR3 is TGTGCCAGCAGCCAGGGATTCGGACAGGGGGCTAACACCGGGGAGCTGTTTTTT.

The chain recombines TRBV7-8 with TRBJ1-2; D might be TRBD1 (5 bases). V lost 4 bases, J lost 8 bases, and 17 bases lay in between. From germline, CDR1 is SGHVS and CDR2 FQNEAQ. This CDR3 has 14 residues. The CDR3 sequence: CASSSENRIYGYTF. CDR3 DNA: TGTGCCAGCAGCTCGGAAAACAGGATTTACGGCTACACCTTC. The whole variable domain, filled in from reference TRBV7-8 and TRBJ1-2, reads GAGVSQSPRYKVAKRGQDVALRCDPISGHVSLFWYQQALGQGPEFLTYFQNEAQLDKSGLPSDRFFAERPEGSVSTLKIQRTQQEDSAVYLCASSSENRIYGYTFGSGTRLTVV.

This clone came up a few times. The genes are TRBV10-3 and TRBJ2-1; D is uncertain. Trimming pared 7 bases from V and 0 bases from J, leaving 13 bases between. CDR1 is ENHRY, CDR2 SYGVKD, per germline. This CDR3 is built from 15 residues. CDR3 nucleotide sequence: TGTGCCATCATTAGGGCAGCCAGCTCCTACAATGAGCAGTTCTTC. This gives the protein CAIIRAASSYNEQFF.

This clone was seen only once. The V and J genes are TRBV7-9 and TRBJ2-1; 13 bases are a match to TRBD2. Unmatched junction bases numbered 4, after V lost 4 bases and J lost 7 bases. Germline values: CDR1 SEHNR, CDR2 FQNEAQ (reference sequence). The CDR3 length is 15 residues. CDR3 protein: CASSSTSGGANEQFF. CDR3 in DNA: TGTGCCAGCAGCTCTACTAGCGGGGGGGCTAATGAGCAGTTCTTC.

This clone was recorded a few times. The DNA for the CDR3 is TGTGCCAGCAGCGTATCTGTGGCCGGGGAGCTGTTTTTT. Translating it yields CASSVSVAGELFF. This chain links TRBV9 with TRBJ2-2; D gene uncertain. Trimming took 1 base from V and 6 from J, leaving 7 bases between them. This CDR3 contains 13 residues. CDR1 is SGDLS, CDR2 YYNGEE, per germline.

This chain links TRBV28 with TRBJ1-4, with unresolved D. Per germline, CDR1 MDHEN and CDR2 SYDVKM. The germline V and J ends were trimmed by 5 bases and 3 bases, with 13 bases remaining between them. This CDR3 spans 15 amino acids. The CDR3 nucleotides read TGTGCCAGCAGTCCCTGGAGAAGGGCTAATGAAAAACTGTTTTTT. This translates into CASSPWRRANEKLFF. The complete variable domain, with remaining parts taken from reference TRBV28 and TRBJ1-4, reads DVKVTQSSRYLVKRTGEKVFLECVQDMDHENMFWYRQDPGLGLRLIYFSYDVKMKEKGDIPEGYSVSREKKERFSLILESASTNQTSMYLCASSPWRRANEKLFFGSGTQLSVL.

The V call is TRBV6-5, the J call TRBJ2-1, with D unresolved. This CDR3 is 11 amino acids long. Germline loops: CDR1 MNHEY, CDR2 SVGAGI. Trimming cost V 7 bases and J 5 bases, with 6 bases left between them. The CDR3 loop is CASTRDNEQFF. CDR3 bases: TGTGCCAGCACCAGAGACAATGAGCAGTTCTTC.

This chain uses TRBV28 with TRBJ2-7, with 7 bases matching TRBD1. Losses at the gene ends were 2 bases for V and 6 bases for J; bases not matched to a gene: 10. Germline V gene sequence: CDR1 MDHEN, CDR2 SYDVKM. The CDR3 sequence is 15 residues long. CDR3 protein: CASSLGGQGVREQYF. The CDR3 nucleotides read TGTGCCAGCAGTTTAGGCGGGCAGGGGGTACGCGAGCAGTACTTC.

The V gene is TRBV5-4, the J gene TRBJ2-1; 7 bases agree with TRBD2. This CDR3 spans 14 amino acids. V dropped 3 bases and J dropped 7; count of bases not matched to a gene: 7. Germline V gene sequence: CDR1 SGHNT, CDR2 YYREEE (reference sequence). In DNA, the CDR3 is TGTGCCAGCAGCTGGGACTATTTGGGGAATGAGCAGTTCTTC. Translated, it gives CASSWDYLGNEQFF.

The chain employs TRBV19 and TRBJ2-3, with D perhaps TRBD2 (5 bases). V was trimmed by 8 bases and J by 2 bases, leaving 8 bases between them. This CDR3 has 12 amino acids. Per germline, CDR1 LNHDA and CDR2 SQIVND (reference sequence). The CDR3 is CASAGYTDTQYF. CDR3 sequence (DNA): TGTGCCAGTGCGGGTTACACAGATACGCAGTATTTT.

J is TRBJ2-1 and V is TRBV7-3, with D uncertain. This CDR3 has 12 residues. Trimming took off 2 bases at V and 5 bases at J, with 4 bases between the two ends. Germline V CDR1 and CDR2: SGHTA, FQGTGA. CDR3 loop: CASSLGDNEQFF. The CDR3 region has the DNA TGTGCCAGCAGCTTAGGGGACAATGAGCAGTTCTTC.

V and J are TRBV2 and TRBJ1-5, with D unresolved. The V and J ends lost 4 bases and 3 bases respectively, with 10 bases between them. The germline V gene has CDR1 SNHLY and CDR2 FYNNEI. The CDR3 loop spans 14 amino acids. CDR3 coding DNA: TGTGCCAGCAGTGGAGGGTACGTCAATCAGCCCCAGCATTTT. Translated: CASSGGYVNQPQHF.

The rearrangement links TRBV10-3 to TRBJ2-1, with 9 positions matching TRBD1. Germline V gene sequence: CDR1 ENHRY, CDR2 SYGVKD. The CDR3 extends over 13 amino acids. After removal of 9 bases from V and 6 bases from J, the junction contained 6 bases not matched to a gene. The CDR3 sequence is CAIRQGGVNEQFF. CDR3 coding DNA: TGTGCCATTCGACAGGGGGGGGTCAATGAGCAGTTCTTC.

CDR3 protein: CASSESSGTYGYTF. The CDR3 region has the DNA TGTGCCAGTAGTGAGTCTTCCGGGACCTATGGCTACACCTTC. The rearrangement joins TRBV19 to TRBJ1-2; a possible D gene is TRBD1 (5 bases). CDR1 is LNHDA and CDR2 is SQIVND in the germline V gene (reference sequence). This CDR3 region has 14 residues. V lost 5 bases, J lost 4 bases, and 14 bases lay in between.

This chain links TRBV4-3 with TRBJ1-2; tentative D call: TRBD1 (5 bases). Germline loops: CDR1 LGHNA, CDR2 YSLEER. V was cut by 0 bases and J by 3 bases, with 8 bases left in between. The CDR3 length is 14 residues. The CDR3 here is CASSQEARDYGYTF. The CDR3 DNA is TGCGCCAGCAGCCAAGAGGCCAGGGACTATGGCTACACCTTC.

The chain employs TRBV5-1 and TRBJ2-5; either TRBD1 or TRBD2 may fit D (5 bases each). CDR1 is SGHRS, CDR2 YFSETQ, per germline. V was trimmed by 6 bases and J by 5 bases, leaving 8 bases between them. The CDR3 runs 11 residues. The CDR3 bases are TGCGCCAGCACCTGGGGGGAGACCCAGTACTTC. This codes for CASTWGETQYF. The full variable domain, its missing parts supplied by reference TRBV5-1 and TRBJ2-5, is KAGVTQTPRYLIKTRGQQVTLSCSPISGHRSVSWYQQTPGQGLQFLFEYFSETQRNKGNFPGRFSGRQFSNSRSEMNVSTLELGDSALYLCASTWGETQYFGPGTRLLVL.

The J gene is TRBJ2-7, the V gene TRBV4-1; no definite D call. The CDR3 is 14 residues long. Trimming cost V 1 base and J 6 bases, with 13 bases left between them. Germline V lookup: CDR1 MGHRA, CDR2 YSYEKL. In DNA, the CDR3 is TGCGCCAGCAGCCAAGGTGTACGGTTGGGCGAGCAGTACTTC. It yields the protein CASSQGVRLGEQYF.

In its sample, this clone was seen once. The genes are TRBV28 and TRBJ2-5, with 7 positions matching TRBD1. In germline, CDR1 is MDHEN, CDR2 SYDVKM. The CDR3 length is 14 residues. The V gene end was trimmed by 6 bases and the J gene end by 1 base; junction bases not matched to a gene: 5. The CDR3 bases are TGTGCCAGCAGAGGACAGGCCCTCCAAGAGACCCAGTACTTC. The encoded protein is CASRGQALQETQYF.